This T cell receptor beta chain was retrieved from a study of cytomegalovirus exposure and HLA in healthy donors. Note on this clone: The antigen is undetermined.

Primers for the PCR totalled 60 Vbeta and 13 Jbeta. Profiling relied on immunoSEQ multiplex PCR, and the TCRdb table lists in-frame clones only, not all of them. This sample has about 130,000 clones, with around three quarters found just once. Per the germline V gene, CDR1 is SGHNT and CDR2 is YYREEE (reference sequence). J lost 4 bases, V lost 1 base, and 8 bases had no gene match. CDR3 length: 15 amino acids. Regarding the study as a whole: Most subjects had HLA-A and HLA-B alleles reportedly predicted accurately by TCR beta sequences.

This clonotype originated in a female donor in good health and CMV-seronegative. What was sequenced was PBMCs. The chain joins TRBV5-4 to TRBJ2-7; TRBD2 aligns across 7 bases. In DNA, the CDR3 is TGTGCCAGCAGCTTGAAAGCGGGATATAATTACGAGCAGTACTTC. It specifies CASSLKAGYNYEQYF.